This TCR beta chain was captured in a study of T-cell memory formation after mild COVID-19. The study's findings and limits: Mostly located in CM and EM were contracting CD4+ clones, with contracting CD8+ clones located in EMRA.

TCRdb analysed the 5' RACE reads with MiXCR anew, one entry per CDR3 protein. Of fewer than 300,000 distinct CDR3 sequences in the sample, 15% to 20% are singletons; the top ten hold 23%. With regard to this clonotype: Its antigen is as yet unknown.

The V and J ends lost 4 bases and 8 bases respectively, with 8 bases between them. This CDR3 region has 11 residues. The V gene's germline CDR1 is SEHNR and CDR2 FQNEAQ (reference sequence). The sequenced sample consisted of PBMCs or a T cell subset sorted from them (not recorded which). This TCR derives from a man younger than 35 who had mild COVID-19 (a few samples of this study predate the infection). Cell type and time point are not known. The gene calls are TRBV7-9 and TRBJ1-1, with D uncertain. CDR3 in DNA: TGTGCCAGCAGCTCGAATATAGAAGCTTTCTTT. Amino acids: CASSSNIEAFF.